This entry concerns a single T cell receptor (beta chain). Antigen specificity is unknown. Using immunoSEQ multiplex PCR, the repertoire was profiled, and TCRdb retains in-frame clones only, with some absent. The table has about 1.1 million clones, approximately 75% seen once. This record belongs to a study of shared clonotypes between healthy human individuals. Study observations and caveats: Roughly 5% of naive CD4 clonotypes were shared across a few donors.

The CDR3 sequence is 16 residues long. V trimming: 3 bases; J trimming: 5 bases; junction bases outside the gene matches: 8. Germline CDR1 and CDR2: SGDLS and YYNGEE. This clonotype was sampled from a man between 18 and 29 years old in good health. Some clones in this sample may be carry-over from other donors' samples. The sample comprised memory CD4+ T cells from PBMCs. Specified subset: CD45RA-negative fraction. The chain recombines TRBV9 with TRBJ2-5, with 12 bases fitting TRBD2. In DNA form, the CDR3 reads TGTGCCAGCAGCGCCGGACTAGCGGGATTTGTGGAGACCCAGTACTTC. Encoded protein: CASSAGLAGFVETQYF. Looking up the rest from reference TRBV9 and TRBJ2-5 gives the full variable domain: DSGVTQTPKHLITATGQRVTLRCSPRSGDLSVYWYQQSLDQGLQFLIQYYNGEERAKGNILERFSAQQFPDLHSELNLSSLELGDSALYFCASSAGLAGFVETQYFGPGTRLLVL.